This is a list of T cell receptor beta chains from one sample in a study of tumor-infiltrating lymphocytes in primary liver carcinoma. TCRdb re-derived calls from the multiplex PCR reads in MiXCR, one entry per CDR3 protein. The table lists about 190,000 distinct CDR3 sequences, around 81% of them singletons. Sequencing input: tumor tissue from primary liver carcinoma. Receptors originate from a man between 35 and 55 years old with primary liver carcinoma and hepatitis B virus infection. Each CDR3 is given with its conserved first and last residue. D genes are given only for firm matches. Part of the rows lack a size; the others show once, few, many or a class for expanded clones.

cdr3_nt,cdr3_aa,d_call,j_call,v_call,clone_size
TGTGCCAGCTGGGCCGCTGCGGGAACGCAGTATTTT,CASWAAAGTQYF,NA,TRBJ2-3,TRBV2,NA
TGTGCCAGCAGCTTTAGCGGGAGGTGGACAGATGCGGAGTATTTT,CASSFSGRWTDAEYF,TRBD2,TRBJ2-3,TRBV11-3,NA
TGTGCCAGCAGTTTATGGTGGCGTCAGAAGACCCAGTACTTC,CASSLWWRQKTQYF,NA,TRBJ2-5,TRBV6-6,NA
TGCAGAGTTGACCCCATGATAGATACGCAGTATTTT,CRVDPMIDTQYF,NA,TRBJ2-3,TRBV29-1,NA
TGTGCCAGCAGACCACCAGGGGGCACCGGAGTTTTCTTT,CASRPPGGTGVFF,TRBD1,TRBJ1-1,TRBV6-6,NA
TGCTGCGCTAATGAAGGAAACATTCAGTACTTC,CCANEGNIQYF,NA,TRBJ2-4,TRBV29-1,NA
TGCAGCGTTGGGACACCAACAGGAACTCGAATGGCTAACTATGGCTACACCTTC,CSVGTPTGTRMANYGYTF,NA,TRBJ1-2,TRBV29-1,NA
TGTAGCGTGATAACGGGGGGCACTGGAGCTTTCTTT,CSVITGGTGAFF,NA,TRBJ1-1,TRBV29-1,few
TGCAGCGTGGAAGGGACTAGCGTGACCCTTTGGGAGCAGTATTTC,CSVEGTSVTLWEQYF,TRBD2,TRBJ2-7,TRBV29-1,NA
TGTGTCAGCAGTTCCAGACAGGTGGGATTCTCTGGGGCCAACGTCCTGACTTTC,CVSSSRQVGFSGANVLTF,NA,TRBJ2-6,TRBV6-1,NA
TGCAGAGATGGGACTAGCGCGGTGAACACCGGGGAGCTGTTTTTT,CRDGTSAVNTGELFF,TRBD2,TRBJ2-2,TRBV29-1,NA
TGCGCCAGCAACCAAAGAGGACTAGCGGGAGGGCCTAGCTCAGATACGCAGTATTTT,CASNQRGLAGGPSSDTQYF,TRBD2,TRBJ2-3,TRBV4-3,NA
TGTGCCAGTAGTCCTCGACAGGAGTTCTACGAGCAGTACTTC,CASSPRQEFYEQYF,NA,TRBJ2-7,TRBV28,once
TGCGCCAGCTCCGACGACACAGACACCGGGGAGCCGTTTTTT,CASSDDTDTGEPFF,NA,TRBJ2-2,TRBV10-1,NA
TGTGCCAGTAGTGACGCTAGCGGGGCAGATACGCAGTATTTT,CASSDASGADTQYF,TRBD2,TRBJ2-3,TRBV6-1,NA
TGTGCCAGCAGCCACGGAGGAAGCGGTATTCGTGTTAATGAGCAGTTATTC,CASSHGGSGIRVNEQLF,NA,TRBJ2-1,TRBV5-1,NA
TGTGTCAGCTGCTTAAAGGCGAACACCGGGGAGCTGTTTTTT,CVSCLKANTGELFF,NA,TRBJ2-2,TRBV11-3,NA
TGTGCCAGTAGCTCAGGGGGAAGCTCTGTTGGAGCCCGCACATATACGCAGTATTTT,CASSSGGSSVGARTYTQYF,TRBD1,TRBJ2-3,TRBV11-2,few
TGCGCCAGCAGCTTAAACGGAGGTTTGGCCGTCATTCAGTACTTC,CASSLNGGLAVIQYF,NA,TRBJ2-4,TRBV5-1,NA
TGTGCCAGCAGGTCGACAGGGGCTTCCGAGCCCCAGCGTTTT,CASRSTGASEPQRF,TRBD1,TRBJ1-5,TRBV28,NA
TGTGCCAGCAGCCCTAGCGGGAGGGTCGCCGGGGAGCTGTTATTC,CASSPSGRVAGELLF,TRBD2,TRBJ2-2,TRBV6-6,once
TGTACCAGCAGCTTAGCGGTCGGTAAGCAGTACTTC,CTSSLAVGKQYF,NA,TRBJ2-7,TRBV11-2,NA
TGCAGCGTTATGGGTAACACCAGGGAACTGTTTTTT,CSVMGNTRELFF,NA,TRBJ2-2,TRBV29-1,NA
TGTGCCAGCACTGAAAAAGGGCAGGGGGAGCATCAGCCCCAACATTTT,CASTEKGQGEHQPQHF,TRBD1,TRBJ1-5,TRBV6-1,NA
TGTACCAGCAGTGTCATTACAGAGCCCGGGGGGCAGCCCCAGCATTTT,CTSSVITEPGGQPQHF,NA,TRBJ1-5,TRBV6-1,NA
TGTGCCAGCAGCCGGGCTCTAGGCCTAGGTGGAGAAAATGAGCAGTTCTTC,CASSRALGLGGENEQFF,NA,TRBJ2-1,TRBV5-5,NA